Given below is one T cell receptor (beta chain) in context. Amplified TCR beta CDR3 regions derived from RNA transcripts. HTBI primers were employed in a first-round RT-PCR of the TCR CDR3. Each CDR3 protein is one row after TCRdb ran MiXCR on the multiplex PCR reads. The top ten hold just over 8% of the sample, which has 600,000 or so distinct CDR3 sequences, 35% to 55% seen once. Germline CDR1 SEHNR, CDR2 FQNEAQ (reference sequence). The CDR3 spans 15 residues. Trimming shortened V by 5 bases and J by 3 bases, and 16 bases separated the two germline ends. The source of the sample is a study of T cells in Graves' hyperthyroidism and ophthalmopathy. Graves' hyperthyroidism is called stable when ophthalmopathy does not progress within 18 months.

This TCR came from a woman under 30 with Graves' hyperthyroidism. The V call is TRBV7-9, the J call TRBJ1-1; a possible D gene is TRBD1 (5 bases). The sequencing sample was made of peripheral blood or thyroid tissue (not recorded which). For the CDR3, the DNA is TGTGCCAGCAGCCAAGACCCCAGGGAAGACACTGAAGCTTTCTTT. It encodes CASSQDPREDTEAFF.